The clone carrying this T cell receptor (beta chain) was recorded a few times. Its antigen is unidentified. The V and J ends lost 7 bases and 7 bases, in that order; junction bases with no gene match: 9. There are 15 residues in the CDR3. CDR1 is LNHDA and CDR2 is SQIVND in the germline V gene (reference sequence). Purity above 98% was achieved in all sorted populations. This record belongs to a study of beta chain features in type 1 diabetes. As for the study in general: The number of sorted cells examined across all samples was 107,917,701.

Expressed TCRB transcripts got sequenced, as all isolated RNA was reverse transcribed. The data were produced by immunoSEQ multiplex PCR, yet TCRdb's version contains in-frame clones alone and is incomplete. Among hundreds of thousands of clones listed, 11% to 15% were seen once. Study observations and caveats: Within patients, naive, central memory and Treg TCRB repertoires seemed more similar than within healthy donors. A moderate, significant TCRB CDR3 shortening appeared in type 1 diabetes across four CD4+ subsets.

This clonotype was sampled from a man between 18 and 35 years old with type 1 diabetes. The chain links TRBV19 to TRBJ2-2; 10 bases are shared with TRBD2. Source material: naive CD4+ T cells from blood. The CDR3 protein is CASKASGRGVGELFF. The CDR3 nucleotides read TGTGCCAGTAAAGCTAGCGGGAGAGGTGTCGGGGAGCTGTTTTTT. The full variable domain, in which reference TRBV19 and TRBJ2-2 provide the parts outside the CDR3, is DGGITQSPKYLFRKEGQNVTLSCEQNLNHDAMYWYRQDPGQGLRLIYYSQIVNDFQKGDIAEGYSVSREKKESFPLTVTSAQKNPTAFYLCASKASGRGVGELFFGEGSRLTVL.